The 28 T cell receptor beta chains in this list originate from one sample, sequenced in a study of a mutant IDH1 vaccine in newly diagnosed glioma. Some clones are missing from TCRdb's copy, which holds only in-frame ones; the method was immunoSEQ multiplex PCR. The sample holds around 52,000 clones; roughly 78% are singletons and the top ten take approximately 1.8%. No antigens are known for them. Time point: week 5, during vaccination. Topical imiquimod accompanied each vaccine dose, which consisted of 300 ug of mutant IDH1 20-mer peptide. The specimen was PBMCs, collected from a glioma patient whose treatment included an IDH1 peptide vaccine. These receptor sequences come from a woman in her 40s with glioma.

This chain links TRBV30 with TRBJ2-3; 7 bases line up with TRBD1. Losses at the gene ends were 2 bases for V and 7 bases for J; bases not matched to a gene: 12. Germline V gene sequence: CDR1 GTSNPN, CDR2 SVGIG (reference sequence). CDR3 length: 15 amino acids. The CDR3 reads CAWSNPDRTVNTQYF. Here the CDR3 DNA reads TGTGCCTGGAGTAACCCGGACAGGACGGTTAATACGCAGTATTTT. The variable domain in full, completed from reference TRBV30 and TRBJ2-3, reads SQTIHQWPATLVQPVGSPLSLECTVEGTSNPNLYWYRQAAGRGLQLLFYSVGIGQISSEVPQNLSASRPQDRQFILSSKKLLLSDSGFYLCAWSNPDRTVNTQYFGPGTRLTVL.

This chain joins TRBV10-1 and TRBJ2-4; 8 bases are shared with TRBD1. The CDR3 is 13 amino acids. V trimming: 4 bases; J trimming: 14 bases; junction bases outside the gene matches: 10. Germline V gives CDR1 WNHNN, CDR2 SYGVQD (reference sequence). Here the CDR3 reads CASSAAWTGMKYF. CDR3 nucleotides: TGCGCCAGCAGTGCAGCTTGGACAGGGATGAAGTACTTC.

The chain couples TRBV11-2 to TRBJ1-2, with 7 bases that match TRBD1. The V gene's germline CDR1 is SGHAT and CDR2 FQNNGV. V trimming: 0 bases; J trimming: 8 bases; junction bases outside the gene matches: 6. The CDR3 is made up of 14 amino acids. In DNA, the CDR3 is TGTGCCAGCAGCTTAGATATGGCAGGGGGGGGCTACACCTTC. As protein: CASSLDMAGGGYTF.

This clone is classed as medium-sized. This specimen includes other DNA sequences encoding the same CDR3. The chain uses TRBV13 and TRBJ1-5; D gene uncertain. Trimming removed 0 bases from V and 7 bases from J, with 4 bases in between. CDR1 and CDR2 from the germline V gene are PRHDT and FYEKMQ (reference sequence). This CDR3 has 12 residues. The CDR3 DNA is TGTGCCAGCAGCTTAGGGGGACAGCCCCAGCATTTT. Translating gives CASSLGGQPQHF. Combining the CDR3 with reference TRBV13 and TRBJ1-5 gives the whole variable domain AAGVIQSPRHLIKEKRETATLKCYPIPRHDTVYWYQQGPGQDPQFLISFYEKMQSDKGSIPDRFSAQQFSDYHSELNMSSLELGDSALYFCASSLGGQPQHFGDGTRLSIL.

The rearrangement links TRBV5-5 to TRBJ2-1; possibly TRBD1 or TRBD2 for D (5 bases each). The CDR3 spans 16 residues. The V end lost 1 base, the J end lost 6 bases, and 17 bases lay between the germline ends. Germline values: CDR1 SGHKS, CDR2 YYEKEE (reference sequence). DNA of the CDR3: TGTGCCAGCAGCTTGAGTCAGGGAGTGATCGCCAATGAGCAGTTCTTC. This sequence encodes CASSLSQGVIANEQFF.

The V call is TRBV6-1, the J call TRBJ2-2; D is uncertain. V lost 2 bases, J lost 6 bases, and 4 bases lay in between. Germline V gene data show CDR1 as MNHNS and CDR2 as SASEGT. CDR3 length: 12 amino acids. The CDR3 nucleotides are TGTGCCAGCAGTGAACCCCCCGGGGAGCTGTTTTTT. It is translated as CASSEPPGELFF.

This chain joins TRBV20-1 and TRBJ1-2; D not resolved. This CDR3 is built from 10 residues. Trimming removed 3 bases at V and 6 bases at J, with 5 bases between. CDR1 DFQATT and CDR2 SNEGSKA come from the germline V gene (reference sequence). CDR3 in amino acids: CSARWDGYTF. The CDR3 coding sequence is TGCAGTGCTAGGTGGGATGGCTACACCTTC.

CDR3 DNA sequence: TGTGCCAGCAGCTTAGATTACAGCTATGGCTACACCTTC. It specifies CASSLDYSYGYTF. This chain joins TRBV7-2 and TRBJ1-2; D gene unclear. This CDR3 comprises 13 residues. Trimming cost V 1 base and J 4 bases, with 7 bases left between them. The germline CDR1 and CDR2 sequences are SGHTA and FQGNSA.

CDR3 nucleotide sequence: TGTGCCAGCAGCTACCCAAGGACAGGGGTCTACGAGCAGTACTTC. Protein sequence: CASSYPRTGVYEQYF. V is TRBV5-5 and J is TRBJ2-7; 9 bases map to TRBD1. CDR1 and CDR2 (germline): SGHKS, YYEKEE (reference sequence). CDR3 length equals 15 residues. V lost 3 bases to trimming and J lost 3 bases; unmatched junction nucleotides: 7.

The CDR3 loop is CASSFRQQNTEAFF. CDR3 nucleotide sequence: TGTGCCAGCAGCTTCAGACAGCAGAACACTGAAGCTTTCTTT. The chain uses TRBV7-9 and TRBJ1-1; tentative D call: TRBD1 (5 bases). The CDR3 length is 14 residues. Trimming took off 3 bases at V and 1 base at J, with 9 bases between the two ends. Germline values: CDR1 SEHNR, CDR2 FQNEAQ (reference sequence).

The gene calls are TRBV5-1 and TRBJ2-7; 12 positions match TRBD1. With V trimmed by 5 bases and J by 7 bases, 10 bases remained unmatched. This CDR3 contains 15 residues. Germline V gene sequence: CDR1 SGHRS, CDR2 YFSETQ. Here the CDR3 DNA reads TGCGCCAGCAGAAGGGACGGGACAGGGGGCGTGGAGCAGTACTTC. It codes for CASRRDGTGGVEQYF. The variable domain in full, with the rest retrieved from reference TRBV5-1 and TRBJ2-7, is KAGVTQTPRYLIKTRGQQVTLSCSPISGHRSVSWYQQTPGQGLQFLFEYFSETQRNKGNFPGRFSGRQFSNSRSEMNVSTLELGDSALYLCASRRDGTGGVEQYFGPGTRLTVT.

The chain recombines TRBV19 with TRBJ2-7; D unresolved. The CDR3 extends over 14 amino acids. Deletions cut 3 bases from V and 0 bases from J, with 9 bases between. Germline V CDR1 and CDR2: LNHDA, SQIVND (reference sequence). The CDR3 sequence is CASSMGQVSYEQYF. The DNA for the CDR3 is TGTGCCAGTAGTATGGGTCAGGTCTCCTACGAGCAGTACTTC.

For the CDR3, the DNA is TGTGCCAGCAGCGTAGATAGTAGCGGGGGGGCATCAGATACGCAGTATTTT. Translating gives CASSVDSSGGASDTQYF. This chain joins TRBV9 and TRBJ2-3; 11 bases fit TRBD2. The V and J ends lost 0 bases and 4 bases, in that order; junction bases with no gene match: 7. The CDR3 contains 17 residues. Germline V gene lookup returns CDR1 SGDLS and CDR2 YYNGEE.

This chain joins TRBV5-1 and TRBJ2-2; D not certain. V lost 0 bases to trimming and J lost 5 bases, with 11 bases between them. The CDR3 totals 15 residues. The germline CDR1 and CDR2 sequences are SGHRS and YFSETQ. The CDR3 is CASSLGNLPTGELFF. As DNA, the CDR3 is TGCGCCAGCAGCTTGGGGAACCTACCGACCGGGGAGCTGTTTTTT. The full variable domain, completed using reference TRBV5-1 and TRBJ2-2, is KAGVTQTPRYLIKTRGQQVTLSCSPISGHRSVSWYQQTPGQGLQFLFEYFSETQRNKGNFPGRFSGRQFSNSRSEMNVSTLELGDSALYLCASSLGNLPTGELFFGEGSRLTVL.

CDR3 sequence reads: CASSFDRVHPYEQYF. In DNA, the CDR3 is TGTGCCAGCAGCTTCGACAGGGTGCACCCCTACGAGCAGTACTTC. This chain links TRBV5-6 with TRBJ2-7, with TRBD1 matching 7 bases. Germline CDR1 is SGHDT and CDR2 is YYEEEE. The CDR3 runs to 15 residues. V dropped 2 bases and J dropped 2; count of bases not matched to a gene: 7.

The V call is TRBV5-1, the J call TRBJ1-4; 10 bases are a match to TRBD1. This CDR3 region has 14 residues. J lost 10 bases, V lost 4 bases, and 7 bases had no gene match. Germline loops: CDR1 SGHRS, CDR2 YFSETQ. CDR3: CASSLGTGVVKLFF. The CDR3 DNA follows: TGCGCCAGCAGCCTGGGGACAGGGGTGGTAAAACTGTTTTTT.

This clone has more than one count but fewer than ten. The CDR3 loop reads CAWSVSGETQYF. The CDR3, as DNA: TGTGCCTGGAGTGTCAGCGGGGAGACCCAGTACTTC. This chain joins TRBV30 and TRBJ2-5; possibly TRBD2 for D (6 bases). The length of the CDR3 is 12 residues. The V gene's germline CDR1 is GTSNPN and CDR2 SVGIG (reference sequence). Trimming pared 0 bases from V and 5 bases from J, leaving 7 bases between.

V usage is TRBV6-1 and J usage is TRBJ1-4, with 7 bases fitting TRBD1. The V gene end was trimmed by 5 bases and the J gene end by 3 bases; junction bases not matched to a gene: 9. There are 16 residues in the CDR3. Per the germline V gene, CDR1 is MNHNS and CDR2 is SASEGT. The CDR3 loop is CASSQDREGANEKLFF. CDR3 nucleotide sequence: TGTGCCAGCAGTCAAGACAGGGAAGGGGCTAATGAAAAACTGTTTTTT.

The CDR3 region has the DNA TGTGCCAGTATTCGGCAGGGGGCTTCCTATGGCTACACCTTC. Protein: CASIRQGASYGYTF. The rearrangement uses TRBV19 and TRBJ1-2, with 8 bases identical to TRBD1. The CDR3 spans 14 residues. The germline V gene encodes CDR1 LNHDA and CDR2 SQIVND (reference sequence). V lost 7 bases and J lost 4; bases outside the gene matches: 8. Combining the CDR3 with reference TRBV19 and TRBJ1-2 gives the whole variable domain DGGITQSPKYLFRKEGQNVTLSCEQNLNHDAMYWYRQDPGQGLRLIYYSQIVNDFQKGDIAEGYSVSREKKESFPLTVTSAQKNPTAFYLCASIRQGASYGYTFGSGTRLTVV.

This clone appeared a few times. This chain joins TRBV5-1 and TRBJ1-1, with D hard to call. Between the trimmed V and J ends, which lost 0 bases and 5 bases, there was a span of 5 bases. The CDR3 length is 12 residues. The germline V gene has CDR1 SGHRS and CDR2 YFSETQ. CDR3 sequence: CASSLEATEAFF. The CDR3 region has the DNA TGCGCCAGCAGCTTGGAGGCAACTGAAGCTTTCTTT.

The chain employs TRBV7-2 and TRBJ1-5; D gene uncertain. This CDR3 is built from 13 residues. The V end was cut by 5 bases, the J end by 6 bases, with 11 bases between. Germline V lookup: CDR1 SGHTA, CDR2 FQGNSA. The CDR3 bases are TGTGCCAGCAGCCCTAGCCCCTTTCAGCCCCAGCATTTT. Residues: CASSPSPFQPQHF. Supplemented by reference TRBV7-2 and TRBJ1-5, the full variable domain reads GAGVSQSPSNKVTEKGKDVELRCDPISGHTALYWYRQSLGQGLEFLIYFQGNSAPDKSGLPSDRFSAERTGGSVSTLTIQRTQQEDSAVYLCASSPSPFQPQHFGDGTRLSIL.

Concerning this clone: Different DNA sequences within this sample yield the same CDR3. The chain is built from TRBV6-5 and TRBJ2-7, with D perhaps assigned TRBD1 or TRBD2 (6 bases each). V lost 2 bases to trimming and J lost 3 bases, with 11 bases between them. CDR1 is MNHEY, CDR2 SVGAGI, per germline. CDR3 size: 14 residues. CDR3: CASSYGGQSYEQYF. The CDR3 bases are TGTGCCAGCAGTTACGGGGGGCAGAGCTACGAGCAGTACTTC.

The chain uses TRBV7-2 and TRBJ2-3; D call uncertain. CDR1 SGHTA and CDR2 FQGNSA come from the germline V gene. The V and J ends lost 1 base and 4 bases respectively, with 12 bases between them. The CDR3 runs 15 residues. The CDR3 DNA reads TGTGCCAGCAGCTTAGGGATTAGCCAGCCAGATACGCAGTATTTT. This codes for CASSLGISQPDTQYF.

The chain carries TRBV6-4 and TRBJ1-2; D might be TRBD1 (5 bases). Trimming removed 9 bases from V and 1 base from J, with 15 bases in between. The CDR3 contains 14 residues. CDR1 MRHNA and CDR2 SNTAGT come from the germline V gene. The CDR3 spells CARLWGRYNYGYTF. CDR3 DNA sequence: TGTGCCAGACTATGGGGGAGGTATAACTATGGCTACACCTTC.

The rearrangement uses TRBV2 and TRBJ1-3; D unclear. The germline gives CDR1 SNHLY, CDR2 FYNNEI. V was cut by 9 bases and J by 4 bases, with 13 bases left in between. The CDR3 is 13 residues long. The CDR3 nucleotides are TGTGCCAGTACACCTTATCCAGGAAACACCATATATTTT. This gives the protein CASTPYPGNTIYF.

This clone was seen just once. The J gene is TRBJ1-1, the V gene TRBV5-6; maybe TRBD1 (6 bases). Germline CDR1 reads SGHDT; CDR2 reads YYEEEE. The CDR3 has 15 amino acids. V lost 0 bases and J lost 4, with 13 bases in between. For the CDR3, the DNA is TGTGCCAGCAGCTTGGCCCTACAGGGTAGCACTGAAGCTTTCTTT. It is translated as CASSLALQGSTEAFF.

The chain has TRBV2 and TRBJ1-5; TRBD1 matches at 8 bases. The CDR3 has 14 residues. Per germline, CDR1 SNHLY and CDR2 FYNNEI. V was clipped by 4 bases and J by 4 bases; unmatched bases: 3. CDR3 nucleotide sequence: TGTGCCAGCAGTGTTCGACAGGGGAATCAGCCCCAGCATTTT. It specifies CASSVRQGNQPQHF. The full variable domain, its missing parts supplied by reference TRBV2 and TRBJ1-5, is EPEVTQTPSHQVTQMGQEVILRCVPISNHLYFYWYRQILGQKVEFLVSFYNNEISEKSEIFDDQFSVERPDGSNFTLKIRSTKLEDSAMYFCASSVRQGNQPQHFGDGTRLSIL.

This chain's CDR3 is CASSIEVDSPLHF. As DNA, the CDR3 is TGTGCCAGTAGTATAGAGGTGGATTCACCCCTCCACTTT. The V and J genes are TRBV19 and TRBJ1-6; D remains unclear. The ends were cut back, 0 bases at V and 8 bases at J, with 5 bases in the middle. The V gene's germline CDR1 is LNHDA and CDR2 SQIVND (reference sequence). The CDR3 runs 13 residues.